The next 20 T cell receptor beta chains were all read from a single sample in a study of blood T cells in healthy people across ages. The second PCR ran about 6 to 12 cycles with a sample-barcoded 5' primer and J-beta primers. TCRdb recomputed calls from the 5' RACE reads with MiXCR, one row per CDR3 protein. The sample lists 850,000 to 950,000 distinct CDR3 sequences, 29% occurring once. Sequencing used blood. Receptors originate from a woman at least 80 years old in good health.

This clonotype has a handful of counts. The chain joins TRBV24-1 to TRBJ1-1, with 8 bases lining up with TRBD1. The germline V gene encodes CDR1 KGHDR and CDR2 SFDVKD. CDR3 size: 17 residues. V was clipped by 4 bases and J by 4 bases; unmatched bases: 13. The CDR3 bases are TGTGCCACCAGTGAGGGACAGGTGGGGCTCGGAAGCACTGAAGCTTTCTTT. Amino acids: CATSEGQVGLGSTEAFF.

This clonotype was counted ten times or more. V and J are TRBV5-4 and TRBJ2-7; a possible D gene is TRBD2 (6 bases). The CDR3 runs to 14 residues. V was cut by 4 bases and J by 0 bases, with 11 bases left in between. Germline V gives CDR1 SGHNT, CDR2 YYREEE (reference sequence). In DNA, the CDR3 is TGTGCCAGCAGCCTGGAGGGGAGCTCCTACGAGCAGTACTTC. This sequence encodes CASSLEGSSYEQYF. The full variable domain, in which reference TRBV5-4 and TRBJ2-7 provide the parts outside the CDR3, is ETGVTQSPTHLIKTRGQQVTLRCSSQSGHNTVSWYQQALGQGPQFIFQYYREEENGRGNFPPRFSGLQFPNYSSELNVNALELDDSALYLCASSLEGSSYEQYFGPGTRLTVT.

This clonotype was seen ten or more times. The chain carries TRBV6-2 or TRBV6-3 and TRBJ1-2; 8 bases are shared with TRBD1. Per the germline V gene, CDR1 is MNHEY and CDR2 is SVGEGT. V was pared by 0 bases and J by 6 bases, with 6 bases of the junction left unmatched. CDR3 length: 15 residues. CDR3 amino acids: CASSYSGQGGNGYTF. The CDR3 coding sequence is TGTGCCAGCAGTTACTCCGGACAGGGCGGGAATGGCTACACCTTC.

The J gene is TRBJ2-1, the V gene TRBV29-1; a possible D gene is TRBD2 (5 bases). CDR1 SQVTM and CDR2 ANQGSEA come from the germline V gene. The CDR3 extends over 11 amino acids. The V end was cut by 7 bases, the J end by 2 bases, with 6 bases between. The DNA of the CDR3 is TGCAGCGAGAGGGCCTACAATGAGCAGTTCTTC. This sequence encodes CSERAYNEQFF.

There are a few counts of this clonotype. The chain recombines TRBV28 with TRBJ2-1; TRBD2 matches 8 bases. The DNA end is a closer match to TRBJ2-7, so the J assignment may be wrong. Germline CDR1 MDHEN, CDR2 SYDVKM. The CDR3 has 15 residues. This CDR3 reads CASSSQRGNYNEQYF. CDR3 bases: TGTGCCAGCAGTTCTCAGCGGGGGAACTACAATGAGCAGTACTTC.

The sample holds one count of this clonotype. In DNA, the CDR3 is TGCGCCAGCAGCTTGGAATCGGGGATGGAGACCCAGTACTTC. It specifies CASSLESGMETQYF. The rearrangement joins TRBV5-1 to TRBJ2-5; a possible D gene is TRBD2 (5 bases). V was shortened by 0 bases and J by 5 bases, with 11 bases between the two germline ends. This CDR3 spans 14 amino acids. CDR1 is SGHRS and CDR2 is YFSETQ in the germline V gene.

Many counts were recorded for this clonotype. The rearrangement joins TRBV24-1 to TRBJ2-5, with D perhaps matching TRBD1 (6 bases). In germline, CDR1 is KGHDR, CDR2 SFDVKD. V gave up 2 bases and J gave up 1 base, with 10 bases separating them. The CDR3 covers 15 residues. The DNA for the CDR3 is TGTGCCACCAGTGATTCGGACAGATTCCAAGAGACCCAGTACTTC. Translating it yields CATSDSDRFQETQYF.

This clonotype was observed a few times. As DNA, the CDR3 is TGCGCCAGCAGCTTGGACTTTGCTGGCACCGGGGAGCTGTTTTTT. It is translated as CASSLDFAGTGELFF. The chain couples TRBV5-1 to TRBJ2-2; D is uncertain. V lost 0 bases, J lost 4 bases, and 10 bases lay in between. The CDR3 is made up of 15 amino acids. In germline, CDR1 is SGHRS, CDR2 YFSETQ.

This sequence joins TRBV2 and TRBJ2-1, with no clear D. CDR1 and CDR2 (germline): SNHLY, FYNNEI. Trimming shortened V by 4 bases and J by 7 bases, and 14 bases separated the two germline ends. The CDR3 runs 14 residues. The CDR3 DNA reads TGTGCCAGCAGTGTCCGAAAGGGATGGAATGAGCAGTTCTTC. Protein sequence: CASSVRKGWNEQFF. Based on the CDR3 plus reference TRBV2 and TRBJ2-1, the full variable domain is EPEVTQTPSHQVTQMGQEVILRCVPISNHLYFYWYRQILGQKVEFLVSFYNNEISEKSEIFDDQFSVERPDGSNFTLKIRSTKLEDSAMYFCASSVRKGWNEQFFGPGTRLTVL.

Only a few counts were recorded for this clonotype. The rearrangement uses TRBV6-6 and TRBJ1-5; 9 bases map to TRBD1. The germline V gene has CDR1 MNHNY and CDR2 SVGAGI (reference sequence). This CDR3 region has 15 residues. V lost 7 bases to trimming and J lost 7 bases; unmatched junction nucleotides: 11. CDR3 region: CASTLGGQGRQPQHF. DNA of the CDR3: TGTGCCAGCACCCTAGGGGGACAGGGAAGACAGCCCCAGCATTTT.

This clonotype was seen repeatedly, ten times or more. This rearrangement joins TRBV10-2 to TRBJ2-3, with D perhaps assigned TRBD1 or TRBD2 (5 bases each). CDR3 length: 18 residues. The germline gives CDR1 WSHSY, CDR2 SAAADI. V lost 2 bases to trimming and J lost 0 bases, with 18 bases between them. CDR3 loop: CASSEPRDPRISTDTQYF. The CDR3 DNA sequence: TGCGCCAGCAGTGAGCCAAGGGACCCCAGAATAAGCACAGATACGCAGTATTTT.

This clonotype was seen repeatedly, ten times or more. The junction differs from germline at one of its ends, possibly a read error. J is TRBJ2-3 and V is TRBV13; D is ambiguous. The length of the CDR3 is 14 residues. Germline V CDR1 and CDR2: PRHDT, FYEKMQ (reference sequence). Here the CDR3 DNA reads TGTGCCAGCAGCTTACGGGCAGGCACGGATACGCAGTATTTT. It encodes CASSLRAGTDTQYF.

A few counts support this clonotype. V is TRBV11-3 and J is TRBJ1-4; unclear D gene. Per the germline V gene, CDR1 is SGHNT and CDR2 is YENEEA. Trimming cost V 9 bases and J 5 bases, with 13 bases left between them. The CDR3 runs to 13 residues. The CDR3 protein is CASSEGGNEKLFF. DNA of the CDR3: TGTGCCAGTAGCGAGGGCGGGAATGAAAAACTGTTTTTT.

The chain employs TRBV20-1 and TRBJ2-2, with no clear D. Germline CDR1 DFQATT, CDR2 SNEGSKA (reference sequence). The V and J ends lost 0 bases and 4 bases respectively, with 12 bases between them. This CDR3 is 15 amino acids long. In DNA form, the CDR3 reads TGCAGTGCTAGAGATCAAGGGCACCCCACCGGGGAGCTGTTTTTT. Amino acids: CSARDQGHPTGELFF.

This clonotype came up many times. The chain is built from TRBV4-3 and TRBJ2-5, with TRBD2 as a possible D gene (6 bases). Germline CDR1 reads LGHNA; CDR2 reads YSLEER. V lost 0 bases and J 0 bases, leaving 11 bases between the germline ends. This CDR3 has 16 amino acids. CDR3 sequence (DNA): TGCGCCAGCAGCCAAGATAATAGCGGCTACCAAGAGACCCAGTACTTC. This sequence encodes CASSQDNSGYQETQYF.

This clonotype was counted only a few times. The V call is TRBV6-5, the J call TRBJ2-2; a possible D gene is TRBD1 (5 bases). CDR3 length: 14 amino acids. Germline V gene sequence: CDR1 MNHEY, CDR2 SVGAGI. Trimming stripped 2 bases from V and 5 bases from J, with 9 bases between. The CDR3 region is CASSYGKGTGELFF. In DNA, the CDR3 is TGTGCCAGCAGTTACGGGAAGGGGACCGGGGAGCTGTTTTTT.

This clonotype showed up just a few times. The chain carries TRBV27 and TRBJ1-4, with 9 nucleotides matching TRBD1. The CDR3 contains 16 residues. V was pared by 5 bases and J by 7 bases, with 11 bases of the junction left unmatched. Germline lookup yields CDR1 MNHEY and CDR2 SMNVEV (reference sequence). CDR3 DNA: TGTGCCAGCAGTCCAAACCCCGGGACAGGGACTGAAAAACTGTTTTTT. Encoded protein: CASSPNPGTGTEKLFF.

Regarding this clonotype: The junction and the germline gene differ at one end; a read error may be behind it. The genes are TRBV28 and TRBJ2-2; perhaps TRBD2 as D (5 bases). This CDR3 region has 15 residues. Germline V lookup: CDR1 MDHEN, CDR2 SYDVKM. The CDR3 sequence: CTSSFMTRATGELFF. For the CDR3, the DNA is TGTACCAGCAGTTTTATGACGAGGGCCACCGGGGAGCTGTTTTTT.

This clonotype was seen many times. The J gene is TRBJ1-2, the V gene TRBV4-3, with D hard to call. Germline lookup yields CDR1 LGHNA and CDR2 YSLEER. The V end lost 1 base, the J end lost 6 bases, and 15 bases lay between the germline ends. This CDR3 has 15 residues. CDR3 nucleotide sequence: TGCGCCAGCAGCCAAGGACGATTGGGCCAGCATGGCTACACCTTC. This gives the protein CASSQGRLGQHGYTF.

This clonotype was detected ten times or more. This chain uses TRBV6-1 with TRBJ1-5; D ambiguous. The V end lost 3 bases, the J end lost 4 bases, and 7 bases lay between the germline ends. Germline values: CDR1 MNHNS, CDR2 SASEGT. The CDR3 totals 13 residues. CDR3 amino acids: CASSEATNQPQHF. CDR3 in DNA: TGTGCCAGCAGTGAGGCTACGAATCAGCCCCAGCATTTT.